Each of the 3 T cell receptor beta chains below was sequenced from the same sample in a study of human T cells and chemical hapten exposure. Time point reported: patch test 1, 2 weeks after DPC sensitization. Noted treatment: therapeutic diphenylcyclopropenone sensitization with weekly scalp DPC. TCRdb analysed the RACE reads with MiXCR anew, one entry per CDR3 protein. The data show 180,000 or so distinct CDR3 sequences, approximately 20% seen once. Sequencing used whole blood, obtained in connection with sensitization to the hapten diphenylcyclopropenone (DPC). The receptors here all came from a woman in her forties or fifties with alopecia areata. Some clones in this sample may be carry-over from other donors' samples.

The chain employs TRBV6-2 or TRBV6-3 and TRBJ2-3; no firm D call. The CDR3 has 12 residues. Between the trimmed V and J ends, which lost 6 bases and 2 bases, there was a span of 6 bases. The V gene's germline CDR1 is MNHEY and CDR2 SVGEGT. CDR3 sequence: CASSNPTDTQYF. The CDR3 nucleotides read TGTGCCAGCAGCAACCCCACAGATACGCAGTATTTT.

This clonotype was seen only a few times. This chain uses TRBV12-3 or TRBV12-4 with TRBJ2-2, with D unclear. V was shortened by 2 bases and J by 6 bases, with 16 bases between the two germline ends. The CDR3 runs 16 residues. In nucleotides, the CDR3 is TGTGCCAGCAGTTTAATTGGGCTAGGGATCCCCGGGGAGCTGTTTTTT. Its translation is CASSLIGLGIPGELFF.

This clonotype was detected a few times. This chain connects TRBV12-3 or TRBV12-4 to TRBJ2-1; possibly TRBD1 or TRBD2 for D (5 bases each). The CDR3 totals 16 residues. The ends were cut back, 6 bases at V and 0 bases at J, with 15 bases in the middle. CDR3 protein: CASSSRDLSSYNEQFF. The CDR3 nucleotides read TGTGCCAGCAGCTCTCGGGACCTGAGCTCCTACAATGAGCAGTTCTTC.